The 3 T cell receptor beta chains below all came from one sample that was sequenced in a study of a mutant IDH1 vaccine in newly diagnosed glioma. Their antigens are not known. The time point is: week 11, during vaccination. Vaccinated patients received 300 ug of mutant IDH1 20-mer peptide per dose, with topical imiquimod. Data came from immunoSEQ multiplex PCR; TCRdb stores just in-frame clones and leaves some out. The sample carries around 53,000 clones, 91% recorded once. The starting material was PBMCs, obtained from a glioma patient whose treatment included an IDH1 peptide vaccine. The receptors derive from a man aged 50 or older with glioma.

This sequence joins TRBV6-5 and TRBJ1-1, with D uncertain. V was shortened by 2 bases and J by 1 base, with 8 bases between the two germline ends. The CDR3 loop spans 14 amino acids. Per the germline V gene, CDR1 is MNHEY and CDR2 is SVGAGI. In DNA form, the CDR3 reads TGTGCCAGCAGTTACGGTGCCCAGAACACTGAAGCTTTCTTT. It yields the protein CASSYGAQNTEAFF.

J is TRBJ2-3 and V is TRBV18; D gene ambiguous. Trimming shortened V by 3 bases and J by 3 bases, and 10 bases separated the two germline ends. Germline V gene sequence: CDR1 KGHSH, CDR2 LQKENI. This CDR3 is 14 amino acids long. In DNA, the CDR3 is TGTGCCAGCTCACCCGAGATTGGAACAGATACGCAGTATTTT. Amino acids: CASSPEIGTDTQYF.

This clone was seen once. The chain uses TRBV2 and TRBJ2-5; D unclear. V dropped 2 bases and J dropped 0 bases, with 4 bases sitting between them. The CDR3 is 13 residues long. CDR1 and CDR2 from the germline V gene are SNHLY and FYNNEI. Here the CDR3 reads CASSEYNQETQYF. Here the CDR3 DNA reads TGTGCCAGCAGTGAATACAACCAAGAGACCCAGTACTTC.